Below, 26 T cell receptor beta chains from the same sample are listed, as sequenced in a study of beta chain features in type 1 diabetes. These receptors have no known antigen. Notes on the study in general: When Type 1 diabetes patients were examined, their TCRB CDR3s proved moderately but significantly shorter in all four CD4+ subsets.

The entirety of the isolated RNA underwent reverse transcription, so expressed TCRB transcripts were sequenced. Assay used: immunoSEQ multiplex PCR; TCRdb lists only in-frame clones, some missing. Of hundreds of thousands of clones in the sample, about a tenth were seen once. Sample: central memory CD4+ T cells from blood. The receptors were gathered from a man aged 30 to 45 with type 1 diabetes.

This clone turned up a few times. CDR3 residues: CASSPRQGTLNTEAFF. CDR3 coding DNA: TGTGCCAGCTCACCGCGACAGGGGACTCTGAACACTGAAGCTTTCTTT. The chain carries TRBV18 and TRBJ1-1, with 8 bases aligning to TRBD1. The CDR3 spans 16 residues. Germline loops: CDR1 KGHSH, CDR2 LQKENI. The ends lost 3 bases at V and 0 bases at J; junction bases unmatched: 6.

J is TRBJ1-2 and V is TRBV4-3; tentatively, D is TRBD1 (6 bases). Germline values: CDR1 LGHNA, CDR2 YSLEER. The CDR3 loop spans 15 amino acids. The germline V and J ends were trimmed by 0 bases and 8 bases, with 16 bases remaining between them. In DNA form, the CDR3 reads TGCGCCAGCAGCCAAGATCAGGGGACCTTCGGGGGCTACACCTTC. Translated: CASSQDQGTFGGYTF.

The table lists this clone with a few counts. The gene calls are TRBV6-6 and TRBJ1-2, with D hard to call. Trimming took 5 bases from V and 7 from J, leaving 11 bases between them. CDR3 length: 12 residues. In germline, CDR1 is MNHNY, CDR2 SVGAGI (reference sequence). The CDR3 sequence: CASSPITGGYTF. CDR3 coding DNA: TGTGCCAGCAGTCCCATAACGGGTGGCTACACCTTC.

This clone was seen ten or more times. The genes are TRBV20-1 and TRBJ2-1; weak D call: TRBD1 (5 bases). The CDR3 consists of 11 residues. The V gene lost 6 bases and the J gene lost 7 bases, with 10 bases spanning the gap. The V gene's germline CDR1 is DFQATT and CDR2 SNEGSKA (reference sequence). The DNA of the CDR3 is TGCAGTGCCCCAGGGCCGAATGAGCAGTTCTTC. Amino acid sequence: CSAPGPNEQFF.

This clone was counted only a few times. The genes are TRBV7-2 and TRBJ2-7, with D maybe TRBD1 (6 bases). Germline assignment: CDR1 SGHTA and CDR2 FQGNSA. The CDR3 has 15 amino acids. The ends were cut back, 5 bases at V and 0 bases at J, with 14 bases in the middle. CDR3: CASSLYDRRSYEQYF. The CDR3, as DNA: TGTGCCAGCAGCCTATACGACAGGCGCTCCTACGAGCAGTACTTC. The variable domain in full, with the rest retrieved from reference TRBV7-2 and TRBJ2-7, is GAGVSQSPSNKVTEKGKDVELRCDPISGHTALYWYRQSLGQGLEFLIYFQGNSAPDKSGLPSDRFSAERTGGSVSTLTIQRTQQEDSAVYLCASSLYDRRSYEQYFGPGTRLTVT.

The genes are TRBV27 and TRBJ1-5; weak D call: TRBD1 (5 bases). Per germline, CDR1 MNHEY and CDR2 SMNVEV (reference sequence). The CDR3 runs to 14 residues. Trimming pared 2 bases from V and 5 bases from J, leaving 10 bases between. The CDR3 DNA reads as TGTGCCAGCAGTTTAGGCTGGGGCGATCAGCCCCAGCATTTT. Its translation: CASSLGWGDQPQHF.

The V gene is TRBV7-2, the J gene TRBJ2-3; TRBD1 agrees at 8 bases. The CDR3 runs 16 residues. The trim removed 3 bases at V and 2 bases at J, leaving 7 bases unmatched. The germline V gene encodes CDR1 SGHTA and CDR2 FQGNSA. The CDR3 DNA follows: TGTGCCAGCAGCTTCACTTCGACAGGGGCCACAGATACGCAGTATTTT. Translation: CASSFTSTGATDTQYF.

Many counts were recorded for this clone. The V gene is TRBV7-9, the J gene TRBJ1-4; 7 bases fit TRBD1. Germline lookup yields CDR1 SEHNR and CDR2 FQNEAQ (reference sequence). J gave up 7 bases and V 5 bases, and 4 bases lay outside the gene matches. The CDR3 is 13 amino acids. CDR3 nucleotides: TGTGCCAGCAGCGGGAACAGGGGTGAAAAACTGTTTTTT. This sequence encodes CASSGNRGEKLFF.

This clone appeared many times. The rearrangement joins TRBV28 to TRBJ1-5; weak D call: TRBD1 (5 bases). Germline assignment: CDR1 MDHEN and CDR2 SYDVKM. Between the trimmed V and J ends, which lost 6 bases and 7 bases, there was a span of 10 bases. The CDR3 length is 12 residues. CDR3 in amino acids: CASRRGGQPQHF. In nucleotides, the CDR3 is TGTGCCAGCAGACGGGGGGGACAGCCCCAGCATTTT.

This clone appeared many times. The V gene is TRBV28, the J gene TRBJ2-7; D possibly corresponds to TRBD2 (7 bases). The germline V gene encodes CDR1 MDHEN and CDR2 SYDVKM. Between the trimmed V and J ends, which lost 5 bases and 2 bases, there was a span of 16 bases. The CDR3 has 15 residues. CDR3 nucleotide sequence: TGTGCCAGCAGTAAGCCCGCGGGGGCGGCCTACGAGCAGTACTTC. Encoded protein: CASSKPAGAAYEQYF.

This clone was observed a handful of times. The chain couples TRBV28 to TRBJ2-1; 13 bases map to TRBD2. The CDR3 has 16 residues. V trimming: 5 bases; J trimming: 8 bases; junction bases outside the gene matches: 9. Germline V gene sequence: CDR1 MDHEN, CDR2 SYDVKM. In DNA form, the CDR3 reads TGTGCCAGCAGTATACCGGGACTAGCGGGGCCAGATGAGCAGTTCTTC. Its protein product is CASSIPGLAGPDEQFF.

This clone was detected only a few times. The V and J genes are TRBV6-5 and TRBJ2-1, with D uncertain. Between the trimmed V and J ends, which lost 6 bases and 9 bases, there was a span of 12 bases. The length of the CDR3 is 12 residues. Germline V gene data show CDR1 as MNHEY and CDR2 as SVGAGI. The CDR3 DNA is TGTGCCAGCAGCCCGGTTTTGGGTGAGCAGTTCTTC. Translated: CASSPVLGEQFF.

This clone has a count of ten or more. The chain has TRBV6-6 and TRBJ2-7; TRBD1 matches at 12 bases. Trimming at V came to 5 bases and at J to 6 bases, leaving 8 bases not matched to a gene. The CDR3 runs 15 residues. Per germline, CDR1 MNHNY and CDR2 SVGAGI (reference sequence). The DNA for the CDR3 is TGTGCCAGCAGTGCTGCCGGGACAGGGGGCGTCGAGCAGTACTTC. It is translated as CASSAAGTGGVEQYF.

This rearrangement joins TRBV7-2 to TRBJ2-3; 7 nucleotides line up with TRBD1. CDR1 and CDR2 (germline): SGHTA, FQGNSA. The J segment lost 4 bases and the V segment lost 8 bases, leaving 12 bases of the junction unmatched. This CDR3 spans 15 amino acids. The CDR3 sequence is CASGNSGGHADTQYF. CDR3 in DNA: TGTGCCAGCGGAAATTCAGGGGGTCATGCAGATACGCAGTATTTT.

This clone has just a few counts. This chain uses TRBV6-6 with TRBJ2-5; 8 nucleotides line up with TRBD1. V shed 11 bases, J shed 5 bases, and the junction held 7 bases outside the gene matches. CDR1 and CDR2 from the germline V gene are MNHNY and SVGAGI (reference sequence). This CDR3 contains 12 residues. The CDR3 region is CAGKGDRETQYF. CDR3 sequence (DNA): TGTGCCGGAAAGGGGGACAGGGAGACCCAGTACTTC.

This clone was seen a handful of times. This chain links TRBV7-8 with TRBJ2-5; 8 bases map to TRBD1. This CDR3 has 14 amino acids. Germline CDR1 and CDR2: SGHVS and FQNEAQ. The V and J ends lost 4 bases and 4 bases, in that order; junction bases with no gene match: 5. The CDR3: CASSSGQGRETQYF. The CDR3 DNA is TGTGCCAGCAGCTCCGGACAGGGTAGAGAGACCCAGTACTTC. Using reference TRBV7-8 and TRBJ2-5 for the parts outside the CDR3, the full variable domain is GAGVSQSPRYKVAKRGQDVALRCDPISGHVSLFWYQQALGQGPEFLTYFQNEAQLDKSGLPSDRFFAERPEGSVSTLKIQRTQQEDSAVYLCASSSGQGRETQYFGPGTRLLVL.

In its sample, this clone was seen a few times. This chain uses TRBV29-1 with TRBJ1-2; perhaps TRBD1 as D (5 bases). The CDR3 consists of 13 residues. V lost 4 bases and J lost 4, with 13 bases in between. From germline, CDR1 is SQVTM and CDR2 ANQGSEA. CDR3 loop: CSVAGDSSYGYTF. CDR3 bases: TGCAGCGTTGCCGGAGACAGTTCCTATGGCTACACCTTC.

This clone appeared a few times. The chain recombines TRBV7-2 with TRBJ2-1; the match to TRBD1 covers 7 bases. Germline V CDR1 and CDR2: SGHTA, FQGNSA. V lost 1 base and J lost 7; bases outside the gene matches: 1. This CDR3 has 13 residues. This chain's CDR3 is CASSLDRGNEQFF. CDR3 coding DNA: TGTGCCAGCAGCTTAGACAGGGGAAATGAGCAGTTCTTC.

This clone was picked up a small number of times. This chain uses TRBV5-6 with TRBJ1-5; D may be TRBD1 (5 bases). Trimming removed 5 bases from V and 4 bases from J, with 16 bases in between. CDR3 length equals 15 residues. Germline V gene data show CDR1 as SGHDT and CDR2 as YYEEEE. CDR3 protein: CASSDGPGPNQPQHF. In DNA form, the CDR3 reads TGTGCCAGCAGTGATGGACCGGGGCCGAATCAGCCCCAGCATTTT.

This clone has more than one count but fewer than ten. This sequence joins TRBV7-2 and TRBJ1-1; D is possibly TRBD1 (5 bases). Germline V lookup: CDR1 SGHTA, CDR2 FQGNSA. The germline V and J ends were trimmed by 2 bases and 5 bases, with 12 bases remaining between them. The CDR3 is 14 amino acids. The CDR3 is CASSLLAGRTEAFF. In nucleotides, the CDR3 is TGTGCCAGCAGCTTATTGGCAGGGAGGACTGAAGCTTTCTTT.

This clone has a handful of counts. The chain carries TRBV2 and TRBJ1-2; D is perhaps TRBD1 (6 bases). Germline V gives CDR1 SNHLY, CDR2 FYNNEI. The CDR3 covers 14 residues. V lost 6 bases, J lost 4 bases, and 15 bases lay in between. CDR3 residues: CASRRQVSLYGYTF. DNA of the CDR3: TGTGCCAGCAGAAGACAGGTCTCCCTCTATGGCTACACCTTC.

This clone was seen more than once but under ten times. V gene TRBV10-3 combines with J gene TRBJ1-1; no reliable D call. Trimming stripped 4 bases from V and 0 bases from J, with 6 bases between. The CDR3 totals 13 residues. Germline V gene sequence: CDR1 ENHRY, CDR2 SYGVKD. CDR3 residues: CAISGAVNTEAFF. The CDR3, as DNA: TGTGCCATCAGTGGAGCGGTGAACACTGAAGCTTTCTTT.

CDR3 sequence (DNA): TGTGCCAGCAGTGAAGTCCGGGCAGAATCCTACGAGCAGTACTTC. Its protein is CASSEVRAESYEQYF. The chain recombines TRBV6-1 with TRBJ2-7; the D is unclear. This CDR3 has 15 amino acids. The V end lost 1 base, the J end lost 1 base, and 11 bases lay between the germline ends. Germline values: CDR1 MNHNS, CDR2 SASEGT.

There are a few counts of this clone. Other nucleotide sequences in the sample specify the same CDR3. V gene TRBV7-2 combines with J gene TRBJ2-3; no definite D call. The CDR3 length is 14 residues. V lost 1 base and J lost 2, with 7 bases in between. Germline V lookup: CDR1 SGHTA, CDR2 FQGNSA. The CDR3 DNA follows: TGTGCCAGCAGCTTAGGACTCTCCACAGATACGCAGTATTTT. This codes for CASSLGLSTDTQYF.

This clone appeared a few times. The rearrangement uses TRBV7-8 and TRBJ1-3, with D perhaps matching TRBD1 (5 bases). V gave up 0 bases and J gave up 6 bases, with 15 bases separating them. The length of the CDR3 is 16 residues. CDR1 and CDR2 (germline): SGHVS, FQNEAQ. The CDR3: CASSLAPRDGINTIYF. DNA for the CDR3: TGTGCCAGCAGCTTAGCCCCCCGGGACGGAATAAACACCATATATTTT. The full variable domain, its missing parts supplied by reference TRBV7-8 and TRBJ1-3, is GAGVSQSPRYKVAKRGQDVALRCDPISGHVSLFWYQQALGQGPEFLTYFQNEAQLDKSGLPSDRFFAERPEGSVSTLKIQRTQQEDSAVYLCASSLAPRDGINTIYFGEGSWLTVV.

The V gene is TRBV27, the J gene TRBJ2-7; 9 bases fit TRBD1. The CDR3 runs to 13 residues. Germline CDR1 and CDR2: MNHEY and SMNVEV (reference sequence). CDR3 bases: TGTGCGAGGGGGACAGGGCCCTCCTACGAGCAGTACTTC. Translating it yields CARGTGPSYEQYF.